Following are 12 T cell receptor beta chains from one sample sequenced in a study of breast tumors, draining lymph nodes, adjacent tissues. Axillary draining lymph nodes of breast cancer patients supplied the node samples. TCRdb reprocessed the multiplex PCR reads with MiXCR, giving one entry per CDR3 protein. The sample lists around 230,000 distinct CDR3 sequences, roughly a third occurring once. Input material: axillary lymph node tissue. The source is a female donor with breast cancer. Some clones in this sample may be carry-over from other donors' samples.

A remark on this clonotype: Being one base from a much bigger clone, this may be a read error. The genes are TRBV6-6 and TRBJ1-4; tentative D call: TRBD1 (6 bases). CDR3 size: 15 residues. Germline V lookup: CDR1 MNHNY, CDR2 SVGAGI (reference sequence). V lost 5 bases to trimming and J lost 4 bases, with 14 bases between them. The CDR3 bases are TGTGCCAGCAGTCACAAGGGGGGCAATAATGAAAAACTGTTTTTT. This codes for CASSHKGGNNEKLFF.

This clonotype was recorded at least ten times. This chain uses TRBV9 with TRBJ2-3; the D is unclear. Looked up from germline, CDR1 is SGDLS and CDR2 is YYNGEE. The CDR3 totals 14 residues. Trimming cost V 2 bases and J 1 base, with 8 bases left between them. As DNA, the CDR3 is TGTGCCAGCAGCGTCCGGTGGGGCACAGATACGCAGTATTTT. This encodes CASSVRWGTDTQYF.

This clonotype is labeled medium-sized. V usage is TRBV15 and J usage is TRBJ1-4; D may be TRBD1 (5 bases). This CDR3 is built from 14 residues. The V gene's germline CDR1 is LNHNV and CDR2 YYDKDF (reference sequence). V lost 3 bases and J 5 bases, leaving 10 bases between the germline ends. The CDR3 bases are TGTGCCACCAGCAGGACAGTAGTCAATGAAAAACTGTTTTTT. Encoded protein: CATSRTVVNEKLFF.

The chain uses TRBV20-1 and TRBJ2-7; 7 positions agree with TRBD2. Trimming took 1 base from V and 3 from J; bases not matched to a gene: 3. The CDR3 totals 13 residues. CDR1 DFQATT and CDR2 SNEGSKA come from the germline V gene (reference sequence). The CDR3 DNA reads TGCAGTGCTAGAGGGGGGGGGGTCTACGAGCAGTACTTC. It encodes CSARGGGVYEQYF.

This clonotype was detected many times. V is TRBV12-5 and J is TRBJ1-2; D remains ambiguous. This CDR3 is 11 amino acids long. V lost 5 bases, J lost 8 bases, and 9 bases lay in between. Germline V gene lookup returns CDR1 LGHNT and CDR2 FRNRAP. This CDR3 is CASGIFSGYTF. CDR3 coding DNA: TGTGCTAGTGGTATCTTTTCGGGCTACACCTTC.

V is TRBV29-1 and J is TRBJ2-5, with 10 bases lining up with TRBD1. The CDR3 has 12 residues. V trimming: 8 bases; J trimming: 6 bases; junction bases outside the gene matches: 6. Germline CDR1 is SQVTM and CDR2 is ANQGSEA. The CDR3 nucleotides read TGCAGCCAGGGACAGGGGAGGAAGACCCAGTACTTC. Protein sequence: CSQGQGRKTQYF.

As regards this clonotype: The CDR3 does not close with the conserved phenylalanine or tryptophan, likely indicating a read error. No DNA is shown, since the ends of the CDR3 on it are uncertain; the CDR3 is the one TCRdb lists. The chain recombines TRBV19 with TRBJ2-6; TRBD1, the table's D call, was not compared with the DNA. Germline CDR1 and CDR2: LNHDA and SQIVND (reference sequence). The CDR3 sequence runs 9 residues, both termini included. The chain's CDR3 is CASSRDSDT.

Points on this clonotype: It is likely a read error, because the conserved phenylalanine at the end of the CDR3 is missing. The CDR3 coding sequence is TGTGTCAGCAGCGTGAGAAGCCAGGAGACCCAGTACTCC. This encodes CVSSVRSQETQYS. The genes are TRBV9 and TRBJ2-5; D unclear. The CDR3 is made up of 13 amino acids. Germline CDR1 is SGDLS and CDR2 is YYNGEE.

This clonotype was seen at least ten times. The chain recombines TRBV20-1 with TRBJ1-4; perhaps TRBD1 as D (6 bases). The V gene's germline CDR1 is DFQATT and CDR2 SNEGSKA (reference sequence). V lost 3 bases and J 6 bases, leaving 8 bases between the germline ends. The CDR3 has 12 residues. The CDR3: CSARDRDEKLFF. CDR3 DNA sequence: TGCAGTGCTAGGGACAGAGATGAAAAACTGTTTTTT.

This clonotype has a count of ten or more. The rearrangement links TRBV11-3 to TRBJ2-1; TRBD2 might be the D (6 bases). The CDR3 has 15 amino acids. CDR1 is SGHNT and CDR2 is YENEEA in the germline V gene. Trimming cost V 8 bases and J 3 bases, with 17 bases left between them. CDR3 coding DNA: TGTGCCAGCCGCCAAAGAGGGACTGACTACAATGAGCAGTTCTTC. Residues: CASRQRGTDYNEQFF.

The chain has TRBV7-6 and TRBJ1-3; no firm D call. The CDR3 is 14 residues long. The V gene lost 8 bases and the J gene lost 0 bases, with 11 bases spanning the gap. The germline CDR1 and CDR2 sequences are SGHVS and FNYEAQ. CDR3 bases: TGTGCCAGCGAAGCACTCAGCTCTGGAAACACCATATATTTT. It specifies CASEALSSGNTIYF.

This clonotype has a count of ten or more. This chain uses TRBV10-2 with TRBJ2-7; no reliable D call. The CDR3 is 13 amino acids. Trimming cost V 2 bases and J 4 bases, with 9 bases left between them. Germline CDR1 reads WSHSY; CDR2 reads SAAADI. CDR3 protein: CASSESRPYEQYF. The CDR3, as DNA: TGCGCCAGCAGTGAGAGTCGCCCTTACGAGCAGTACTTC.